The entry below describes one TCR beta chain. The V end lost 0 bases, the J end lost 7 bases, and 13 bases lay between the germline ends. CDR1 SGHTA and CDR2 FQGNSA come from the germline V gene. The CDR3 spans 15 residues. This specimen comes from a study of blood T cell repertoires in COVID-19. About the research overall: Whether acute or convalescent, the COVID-19 samples came from the United States, Italy and Spain. Sample material is recorded as cDNA or gDNA derived from T cells, B-cell-depleted T cells, or PBMCs.

Assay: immunoSEQ multiplex PCR; the TCRdb copy retains only in-frame clones and omits some. Seen here are 250,000 to 350,000 clones, 87% observed once, and the top ten hold around 2.1%. The sample taken for sequencing was peripheral blood. The TCR was taken from a man younger than 35 with active or convalescent COVID-19. This sequence joins TRBV7-2 and TRBJ2-1, with D perhaps matching TRBD2 (7 bases). CDR3 sequence: CASSLAGGPRNEQFF. CDR3 bases: TGTGCCAGCAGCTTAGCGGGGGGGCCGAGGAATGAGCAGTTCTTC.